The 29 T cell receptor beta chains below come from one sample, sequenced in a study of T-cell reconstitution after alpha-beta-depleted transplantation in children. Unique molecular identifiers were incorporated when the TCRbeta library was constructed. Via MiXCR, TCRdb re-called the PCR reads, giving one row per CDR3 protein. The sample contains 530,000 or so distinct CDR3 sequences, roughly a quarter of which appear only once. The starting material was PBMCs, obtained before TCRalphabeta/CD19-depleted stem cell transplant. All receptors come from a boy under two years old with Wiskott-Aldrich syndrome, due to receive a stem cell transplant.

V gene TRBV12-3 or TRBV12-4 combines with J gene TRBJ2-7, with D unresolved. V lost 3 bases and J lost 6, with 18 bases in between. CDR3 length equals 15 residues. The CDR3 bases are TGTGCCAGCAGTTTTATTCCGTCCCCTTTGGGCGAGCAGTACTTC. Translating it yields CASSFIPSPLGEQYF.

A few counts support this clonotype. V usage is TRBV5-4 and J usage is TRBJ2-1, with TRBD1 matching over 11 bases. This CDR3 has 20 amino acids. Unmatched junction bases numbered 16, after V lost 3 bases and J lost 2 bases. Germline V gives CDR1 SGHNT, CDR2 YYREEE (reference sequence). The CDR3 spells CASSSYPLPDRGLAYNEQFF. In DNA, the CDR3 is TGTGCCAGCAGCTCTTACCCTTTACCGGACAGGGGGCTTGCCTACAATGAGCAGTTCTTC.

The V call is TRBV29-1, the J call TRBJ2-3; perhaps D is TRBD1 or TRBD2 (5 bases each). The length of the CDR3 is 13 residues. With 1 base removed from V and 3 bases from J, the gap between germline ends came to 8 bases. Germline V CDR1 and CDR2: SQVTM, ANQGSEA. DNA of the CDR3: TGCAGCGTTGAAGCATGGGGGACAGATACGCAGTATTTT. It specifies CSVEAWGTDTQYF.

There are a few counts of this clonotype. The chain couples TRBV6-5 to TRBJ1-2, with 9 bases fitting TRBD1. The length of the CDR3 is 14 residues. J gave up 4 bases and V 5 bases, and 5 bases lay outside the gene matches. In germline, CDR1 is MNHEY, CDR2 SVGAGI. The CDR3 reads CASSPATGGYGYTF. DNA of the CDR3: TGTGCCAGCAGTCCGGCGACAGGGGGCTATGGCTACACCTTC.

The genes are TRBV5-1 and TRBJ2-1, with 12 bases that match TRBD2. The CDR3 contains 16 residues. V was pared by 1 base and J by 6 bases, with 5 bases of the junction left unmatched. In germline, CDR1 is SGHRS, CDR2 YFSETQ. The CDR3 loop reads CASSLILAGGPNEQFF. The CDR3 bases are TGCGCCAGCAGCTTGATCCTAGCGGGAGGGCCCAATGAGCAGTTCTTC.

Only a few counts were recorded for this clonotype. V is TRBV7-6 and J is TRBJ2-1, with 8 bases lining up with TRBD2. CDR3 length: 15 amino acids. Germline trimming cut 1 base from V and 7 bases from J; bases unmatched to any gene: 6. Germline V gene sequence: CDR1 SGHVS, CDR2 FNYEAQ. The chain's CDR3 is CASSLGPRLANEQFF. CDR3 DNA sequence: TGTGCCAGCAGCTTAGGGCCGAGACTAGCGAATGAGCAGTTCTTC.

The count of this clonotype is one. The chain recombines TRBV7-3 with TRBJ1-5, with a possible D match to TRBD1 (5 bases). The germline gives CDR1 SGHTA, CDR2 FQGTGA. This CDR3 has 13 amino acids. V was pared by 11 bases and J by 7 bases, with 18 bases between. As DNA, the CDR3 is TGTGCCCTCACACGGGGGGTGGGGCAGCCCCAGCATTTT. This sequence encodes CALTRGVGQPQHF.

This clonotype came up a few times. The CDR3 region is CAPGGVKFNQPQHF. The CDR3 nucleotides read TGTGCTCCAGGGGGGGTCAAATTCAATCAGCCCCAGCATTTT. The chain has TRBV24-1 and TRBJ1-5; 7 bases line up with TRBD1. The CDR3 extends over 14 amino acids. Looked up from germline, CDR1 is KGHDR and CDR2 is SFDVKD.

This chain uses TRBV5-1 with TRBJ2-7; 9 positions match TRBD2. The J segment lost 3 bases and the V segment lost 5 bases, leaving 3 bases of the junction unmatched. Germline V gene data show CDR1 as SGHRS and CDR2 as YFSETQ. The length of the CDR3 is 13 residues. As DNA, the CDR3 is TGCGCCAGCAGGGTTAGCGGGAGCTACGAGCAGTACTTC. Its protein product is CASRVSGSYEQYF.

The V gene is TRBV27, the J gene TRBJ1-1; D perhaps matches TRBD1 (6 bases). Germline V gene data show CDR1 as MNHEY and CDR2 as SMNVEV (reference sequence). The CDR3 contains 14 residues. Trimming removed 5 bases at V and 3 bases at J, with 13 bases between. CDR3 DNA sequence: TGTGCCAGCAGTCTAACAGGGATTTACACTGAAGCTTTCTTT. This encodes CASSLTGIYTEAFF.

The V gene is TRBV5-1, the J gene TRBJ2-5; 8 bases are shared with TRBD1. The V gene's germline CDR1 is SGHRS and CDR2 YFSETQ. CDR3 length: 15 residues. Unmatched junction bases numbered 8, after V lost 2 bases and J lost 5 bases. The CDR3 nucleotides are TGCGCCAGCAGCTTTGTCAGGGGGCGCGGGGAGACCCAGTACTTC. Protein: CASSFVRGRGETQYF.

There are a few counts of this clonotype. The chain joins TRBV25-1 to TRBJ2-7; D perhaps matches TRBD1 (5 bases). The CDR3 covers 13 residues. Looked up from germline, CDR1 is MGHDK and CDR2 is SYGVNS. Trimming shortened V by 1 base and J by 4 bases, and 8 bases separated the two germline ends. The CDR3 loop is CASSESGRYEQYF. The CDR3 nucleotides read TGTGCCAGCAGTGAATCAGGGCGGTACGAGCAGTACTTC.

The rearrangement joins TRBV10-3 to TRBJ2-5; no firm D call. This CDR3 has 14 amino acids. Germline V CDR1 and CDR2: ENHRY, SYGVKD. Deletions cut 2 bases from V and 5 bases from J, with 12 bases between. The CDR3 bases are TGTGCCATCAGTGAGGCTCGGGTTTGGGAGACCCAGTACTTC. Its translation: CAISEARVWETQYF.

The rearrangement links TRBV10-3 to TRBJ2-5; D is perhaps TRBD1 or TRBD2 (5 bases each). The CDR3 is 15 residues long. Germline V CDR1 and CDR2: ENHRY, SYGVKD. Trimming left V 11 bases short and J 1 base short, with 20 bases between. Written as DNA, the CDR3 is TGTGCCTCGCGAGAAGGCCCAGGGACCCAAGAGACCCAGTACTTC. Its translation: CASREGPGTQETQYF.

The CDR3 nucleotides read TGCGCCAGCAGCTGGGGGGACACATACAATGAGCAGTTCTTC. This translates into CASSWGDTYNEQFF. This chain links TRBV5-1 with TRBJ2-1, with D possibly called TRBD1 or TRBD2 (6 bases each). In germline, CDR1 is SGHRS, CDR2 YFSETQ. The CDR3 consists of 14 residues. The V gene lost 3 bases and the J gene lost 4 bases, with 11 bases spanning the gap. Complete variable domain (other parts from reference TRBV5-1 and TRBJ2-1): KAGVTQTPRYLIKTRGQQVTLSCSPISGHRSVSWYQQTPGQGLQFLFEYFSETQRNKGNFPGRFSGRQFSNSRSEMNVSTLELGDSALYLCASSWGDTYNEQFFGPGTRLTVL.

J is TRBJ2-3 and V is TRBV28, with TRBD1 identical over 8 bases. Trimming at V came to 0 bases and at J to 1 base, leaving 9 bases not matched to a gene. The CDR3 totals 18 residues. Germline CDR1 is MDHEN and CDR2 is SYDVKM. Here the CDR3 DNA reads TGTGCCAGCAGTTTATGCGGTTTGGGGGGACAGGGCACAGATACGCAGTATTTT. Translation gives CASSLCGLGGQGTDTQYF.

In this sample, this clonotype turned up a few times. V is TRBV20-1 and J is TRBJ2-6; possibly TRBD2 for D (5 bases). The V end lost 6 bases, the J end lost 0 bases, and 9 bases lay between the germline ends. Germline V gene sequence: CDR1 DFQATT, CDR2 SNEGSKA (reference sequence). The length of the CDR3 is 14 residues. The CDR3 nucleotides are TGCAGTGCCTACCGGGACTCTGGGGCCAACGTCCTGACTTTC. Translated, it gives CSAYRDSGANVLTF.

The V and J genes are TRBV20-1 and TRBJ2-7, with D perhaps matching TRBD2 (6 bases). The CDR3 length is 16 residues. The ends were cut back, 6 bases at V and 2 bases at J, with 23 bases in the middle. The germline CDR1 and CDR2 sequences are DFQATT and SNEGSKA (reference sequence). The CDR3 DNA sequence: TGCAGTGCCTTATCTTCCACCCGGGACTCAACCTACGAGCAGTACTTC. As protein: CSALSSTRDSTYEQYF.

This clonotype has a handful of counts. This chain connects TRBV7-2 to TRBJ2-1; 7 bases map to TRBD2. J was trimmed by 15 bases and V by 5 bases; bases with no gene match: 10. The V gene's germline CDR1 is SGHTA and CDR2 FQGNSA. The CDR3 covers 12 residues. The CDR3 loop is CASSRAAGERFF. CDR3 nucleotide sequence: TGTGCCAGCAGCCGTGCGGCGGGAGAGAGGTTCTTC.

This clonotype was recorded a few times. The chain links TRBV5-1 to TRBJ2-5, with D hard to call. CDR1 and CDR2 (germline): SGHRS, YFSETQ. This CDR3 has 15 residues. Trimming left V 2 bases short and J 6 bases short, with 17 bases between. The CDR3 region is CASSFSRFPQKTQYF. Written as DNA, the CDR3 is TGCGCCAGCAGCTTTTCCAGGTTTCCCCAGAAGACCCAGTACTTC. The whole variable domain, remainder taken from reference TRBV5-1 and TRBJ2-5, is KAGVTQTPRYLIKTRGQQVTLSCSPISGHRSVSWYQQTPGQGLQFLFEYFSETQRNKGNFPGRFSGRQFSNSRSEMNVSTLELGDSALYLCASSFSRFPQKTQYFGPGTRLLVL.

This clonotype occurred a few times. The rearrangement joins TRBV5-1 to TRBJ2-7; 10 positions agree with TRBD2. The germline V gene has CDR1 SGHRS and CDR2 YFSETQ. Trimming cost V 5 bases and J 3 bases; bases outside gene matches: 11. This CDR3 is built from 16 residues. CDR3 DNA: TGCGCCAGCAGAGCAGGGGGACTAGCGAGGGGCTACGAGCAGTACTTC. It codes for CASRAGGLARGYEQYF. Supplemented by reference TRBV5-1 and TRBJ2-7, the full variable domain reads KAGVTQTPRYLIKTRGQQVTLSCSPISGHRSVSWYQQTPGQGLQFLFEYFSETQRNKGNFPGRFSGRQFSNSRSEMNVSTLELGDSALYLCASRAGGLARGYEQYFGPGTRLTVT.

The CDR3 nucleotides read TGCAGTGCTAGTAATCAGGGACTGAGCTACGAGCAGTACTTC. Amino acids: CSASNQGLSYEQYF. The chain recombines TRBV20-1 with TRBJ2-7; D is possibly TRBD2 (6 bases). The CDR3 totals 14 residues. Germline V gene data show CDR1 as DFQATT and CDR2 as SNEGSKA (reference sequence). The ends were cut back, 3 bases at V and 3 bases at J, with 15 bases in the middle.

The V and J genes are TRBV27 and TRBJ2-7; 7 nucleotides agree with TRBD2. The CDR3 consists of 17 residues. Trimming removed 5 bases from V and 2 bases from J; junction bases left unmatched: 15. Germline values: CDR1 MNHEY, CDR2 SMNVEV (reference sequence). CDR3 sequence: CASSESLLPGGPYEQYF. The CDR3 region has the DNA TGTGCCAGCAGTGAATCCCTCCTACCGGGAGGCCCCTACGAGCAGTACTTC.

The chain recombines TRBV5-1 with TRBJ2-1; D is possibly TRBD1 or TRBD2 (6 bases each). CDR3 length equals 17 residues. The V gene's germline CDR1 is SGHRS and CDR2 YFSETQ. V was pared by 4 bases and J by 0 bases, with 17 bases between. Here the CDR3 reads CASSPTGGRGSYNEQFF. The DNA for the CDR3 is TGCGCCAGCAGCCCCACCGGGGGCAGAGGCTCCTACAATGAGCAGTTCTTC.

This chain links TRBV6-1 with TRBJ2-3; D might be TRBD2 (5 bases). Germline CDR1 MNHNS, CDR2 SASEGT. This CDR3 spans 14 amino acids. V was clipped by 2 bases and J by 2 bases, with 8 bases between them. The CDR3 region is CASSESGYTDTQYF. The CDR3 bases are TGTGCCAGCAGTGAAAGCGGCTACACAGATACGCAGTATTTT.

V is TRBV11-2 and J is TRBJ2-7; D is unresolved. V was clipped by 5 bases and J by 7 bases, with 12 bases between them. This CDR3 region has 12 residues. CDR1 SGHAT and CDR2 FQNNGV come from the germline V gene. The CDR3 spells CASSRTGWEQYF. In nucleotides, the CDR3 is TGTGCCAGCAGCCGGACCGGCTGGGAGCAGTACTTC.

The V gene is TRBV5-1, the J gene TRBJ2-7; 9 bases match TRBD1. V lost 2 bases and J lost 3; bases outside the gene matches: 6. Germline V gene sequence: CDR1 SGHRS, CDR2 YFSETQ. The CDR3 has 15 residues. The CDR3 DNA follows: TGCGCCAGCAGCTTTAACAGGGGGCTGAACTACGAGCAGTACTTC. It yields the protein CASSFNRGLNYEQYF. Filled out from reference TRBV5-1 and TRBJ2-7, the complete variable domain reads KAGVTQTPRYLIKTRGQQVTLSCSPISGHRSVSWYQQTPGQGLQFLFEYFSETQRNKGNFPGRFSGRQFSNSRSEMNVSTLELGDSALYLCASSFNRGLNYEQYFGPGTRLTVT.

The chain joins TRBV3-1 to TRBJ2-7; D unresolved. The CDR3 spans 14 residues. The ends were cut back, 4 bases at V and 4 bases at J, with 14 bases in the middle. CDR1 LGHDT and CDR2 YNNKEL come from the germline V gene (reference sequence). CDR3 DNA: TGTGCCAGCAGCCTTTCGAACTGGCAGTACGAGCAGTACTTC. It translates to CASSLSNWQYEQYF.

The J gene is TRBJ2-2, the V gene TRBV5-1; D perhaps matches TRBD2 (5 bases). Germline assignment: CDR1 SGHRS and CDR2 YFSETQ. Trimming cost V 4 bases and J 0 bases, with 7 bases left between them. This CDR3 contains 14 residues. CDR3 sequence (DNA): TGCGCCAGCAGCACAGCGGCGAACACCGGGGAGCTGTTTTTT. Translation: CASSTAANTGELFF.